The 23 T cell receptor beta chains presented below share a single source sample, sequenced in a study of T cell clonotyping in hematopoietic cell transplantation. Profiling relied on immunoSEQ multiplex PCR, and the TCRdb table lists in-frame clones only, not all of them. Of 40,000 to 55,000 clones listed, around 95% are singletons. The sample comprised peripheral blood mononuclear cells. The receptors originated from a woman aged 50 to 65 in good health. Some clones in this sample may be carry-over from other donors' samples.

The genes are TRBV10-3 and TRBJ2-3; 10 bases map to TRBD2. This CDR3 has 15 amino acids. CDR1 is ENHRY, CDR2 SYGVKD, per germline. Losses at the gene ends were 6 bases for V and 5 bases for J; bases not matched to a gene: 8. DNA for the CDR3: TGTGCCATCAGGGATAGCGGGGGGATTGGAGATACGCAGTATTTT. Translated: CAIRDSGGIGDTQYF.

This sequence joins TRBV9 and TRBJ2-7; 10 bases align to TRBD1. V lost 3 bases and J lost 4; bases outside the gene matches: 7. The CDR3 has 15 amino acids. Looked up from germline, CDR1 is SGDLS and CDR2 is YYNGEE. CDR3 sequence: CASSAAGTGVYEQYF. The CDR3 coding sequence is TGTGCCAGCAGCGCGGCCGGGACAGGGGTGTACGAGCAGTACTTC.

This rearrangement joins TRBV2 to TRBJ1-6; D is unresolved. The CDR3 totals 13 residues. Germline V lookup: CDR1 SNHLY, CDR2 FYNNEI. V was pared by 3 bases and J by 15 bases, with 15 bases between. The CDR3 sequence is CASSDGQNLLLHF. The CDR3, as DNA: TGTGCCAGCAGTGACGGCCAGAATCTTCTCCTCCACTTT.

The chain joins TRBV9 to TRBJ2-5; 10 bases align to TRBD1. The V segment lost 4 bases and the J segment 5 bases; nucleotides outside the gene matches: 5. From germline, CDR1 is SGDLS and CDR2 YYNGEE. This CDR3 comprises 14 residues. The CDR3 sequence: CASSQTGGRETQYF. In DNA form, the CDR3 reads TGTGCCAGCAGCCAGACAGGGGGCCGGGAGACCCAGTACTTC.

The chain couples TRBV14 to TRBJ1-1; no definite D call. V was trimmed by 9 bases and J by 1 base, leaving 6 bases between them. From germline, CDR1 is SGHDN and CDR2 FVKESK. This CDR3 has 11 amino acids. The CDR3 DNA reads TGTGCCAGTAGAAAGAACACTGAAGCTTTCTTT. It translates to CASRKNTEAFF.

The chain is built from TRBV11-3 and TRBJ1-1; D unresolved. CDR1 SGHNT and CDR2 YENEEA come from the germline V gene. V lost 4 bases and J 0 bases, leaving 6 bases between the germline ends. This CDR3 spans 13 amino acids. DNA of the CDR3: TGTGCCAGCAGCTCACGGATGAACACTGAAGCTTTCTTT. Its translation is CASSSRMNTEAFF.

The chain employs TRBV7-2 and TRBJ1-2; D call uncertain. The CDR3 totals 13 residues. The V end was cut by 3 bases, the J end by 0 bases, with 5 bases between. Germline CDR1 is SGHTA and CDR2 is FQGNSA. In DNA form, the CDR3 reads TGTGCCAGCAGCTTTCCAGCTAACTATGGCTACACCTTC. Its protein product is CASSFPANYGYTF.

The rearrangement links TRBV7-6 to TRBJ1-3, with D perhaps matching TRBD1 (5 bases). CDR1 and CDR2 from the germline V gene are SGHVS and FNYEAQ. With 5 bases removed from V and 7 bases from J, the gap between germline ends came to 15 bases. The CDR3 runs 14 residues. CDR3 nucleotides: TGTGCCAGCAGCCCCAGCAGGGAGAGGAACACCATATATTTT. Its protein is CASSPSRERNTIYF. Full variable domain (missing parts from reference TRBV7-6 and TRBJ1-3): GAGVSQSPRYKVTKRGQDVALRCDPISGHVSLYWYRQALGQGPEFLTYFNYEAQQDKSGLPNDRFSAERPEGSISTLTIQRTEQRDSAMYRCASSPSRERNTIYFGEGSWLTVV.

Concerning this clone: One end of the junction does not line up with germline, which may come from a read error. The chain couples TRBV6-6 to TRBJ1-6; tentative D call: TRBD1 (5 bases). Germline-derived CDR1 and CDR2 are MNHNY and SVGAGI (reference sequence). There are 16 residues in the CDR3. This CDR3 reads CASSYLGQAYSSPLHF. DNA for the CDR3: TGTGCCAGCAGTTACTTGGGGCAGGCGTATAGTTCACCCCTCCACTTT.

The chain combines TRBV4-2 with TRBJ1-2; no clear D gene. V lost 0 bases and J 11 bases, leaving 16 bases between the germline ends. CDR3 length: 14 amino acids. CDR1 and CDR2 (germline): LGHNA, YNFKEQ. The DNA of the CDR3 is TGTGCCAGCAGCCAAGATGGAAAGGGCGAGAGTTACACCTTC. It translates to CASSQDGKGESYTF.

V is TRBV27 and J is TRBJ1-6; D gene unclear. Trimming removed 6 bases at V and 6 bases at J, with 12 bases between. Germline-derived CDR1 and CDR2 are MNHEY and SMNVEV (reference sequence). CDR3 size: 14 residues. CDR3 sequence: CASSILRANSPLHF. The CDR3 nucleotides read TGTGCCAGCAGCATCCTCCGGGCTAATTCACCCCTCCACTTT.

V is TRBV28 and J is TRBJ1-4; 10 bases are a match to TRBD1. The CDR3 has 16 amino acids. The V and J ends lost 3 bases and 5 bases, in that order; junction bases with no gene match: 6. From germline, CDR1 is MDHEN and CDR2 SYDVKM. CDR3 region: CASSFFPGQGNEKLFF. The CDR3 bases are TGTGCCAGCAGTTTTTTTCCGGGACAGGGGAATGAAAAACTGTTTTTT.

This sequence joins TRBV7-9 and TRBJ1-1; D remains ambiguous. CDR1 and CDR2 from the germline V gene are SEHNR and FQNEAQ (reference sequence). V lost 5 bases and J lost 4, with 11 bases in between. This CDR3 has 13 residues. In DNA form, the CDR3 reads TGTGCCAGCAGCCCCCTTTGGGGCACTGAAGCTTTCTTT. It codes for CASSPLWGTEAFF. Complete variable domain (other parts from reference TRBV7-9 and TRBJ1-1): DTGVSQNPRHKITKRGQNVTFRCDPISEHNRLYWYRQTLGQGPEFLTYFQNEAQLEKSRLLSDRFSAERPKGSFSTLEIQRTEQGDSAMYLCASSPLWGTEAFFGQGTRLTVV.

V is TRBV5-1 and J is TRBJ1-4; D call uncertain. Trimming shortened V by 7 bases and J by 1 base, and 11 bases separated the two germline ends. In germline, CDR1 is SGHRS, CDR2 YFSETQ. This CDR3 region has 14 residues. CDR3 bases: TGCGCCAGCGCTAGAGCGGGAACTAATGAAAAACTGTTTTTT. Amino acid sequence: CASARAGTNEKLFF.

In DNA form, the CDR3 reads TGTGCCAGCAGCCAAGTGGGGGGCGGCAATCAGCCCCAGCATTTT. This codes for CASSQVGGGNQPQHF. The chain has TRBV4-2 and TRBJ1-5; TRBD1 might be the D (6 bases). The germline gives CDR1 LGHNA, CDR2 YNFKEQ. V gave up 1 base and J gave up 2 bases, with 9 bases separating them. The CDR3 has 15 residues.

This sequence joins TRBV9 and TRBJ1-2; D is unclear. The CDR3 is 16 residues long. V was cut by 0 bases and J by 6 bases, with 18 bases left in between. CDR1 is SGDLS, CDR2 YYNGEE, per germline. This CDR3 is CASSVGVDRPGDGYTF. For the CDR3, the DNA is TGTGCCAGCAGCGTAGGAGTCGATCGACCTGGCGATGGCTACACCTTC.

The V call is TRBV19, the J call TRBJ2-5; D not certain. CDR1 and CDR2 (germline): LNHDA, SQIVND (reference sequence). This CDR3 contains 13 residues. V was clipped by 0 bases and J by 7 bases, with 9 bases between them. CDR3 in DNA: TGTGCCAGTAGTATAGATCAGGTGGGGACCCAGTACTTC. Translated: CASSIDQVGTQYF.

The chain combines TRBV5-1 with TRBJ1-1; the D gene is possibly TRBD1 (5 bases). This CDR3 has 13 amino acids. The V gene's germline CDR1 is SGHRS and CDR2 YFSETQ. Trimming removed 4 bases from V and 1 base from J, with 8 bases in between. CDR3 in amino acids: CASSRDSNTEAFF. CDR3 nucleotides: TGCGCCAGCAGCCGGGACTCGAACACTGAAGCTTTCTTT. Looking up the rest from reference TRBV5-1 and TRBJ1-1 gives the full variable domain: KAGVTQTPRYLIKTRGQQVTLSCSPISGHRSVSWYQQTPGQGLQFLFEYFSETQRNKGNFPGRFSGRQFSNSRSEMNVSTLELGDSALYLCASSRDSNTEAFFGQGTRLTVV.

This clone showed up just once. This sequence joins TRBV6-5 and TRBJ2-1; 9 bases align to TRBD2. The length of the CDR3 is 15 residues. With V trimmed by 6 bases and J by 8 bases, 11 bases remained unmatched. Germline CDR1 and CDR2: MNHEY and SVGAGI. The CDR3 loop reads CASSPSGTSNHEQFF. Written as DNA, the CDR3 is TGTGCCAGCAGCCCTTCCGGGACTAGCAACCATGAGCAGTTCTTC.

The sample holds a few counts of this clone. This sequence joins TRBV29-1 and TRBJ1-1, with unresolved D. Per germline, CDR1 SQVTM and CDR2 ANQGSEA. The CDR3 spans 12 residues. V dropped 7 bases and J dropped 1 base, with 10 bases sitting between them. The CDR3 DNA follows: TGCAGCGCCTGGACGGAGAACACTGAAGCTTTCTTT. Its translation: CSAWTENTEAFF.

In this sample, this clone turned up once. This sequence joins TRBV4-2 and TRBJ2-3; D is ambiguous. This CDR3 has 14 residues. Looked up from germline, CDR1 is LGHNA and CDR2 is YNFKEQ. Trimming cost V 4 bases and J 3 bases, with 11 bases left between them. The CDR3 DNA sequence: TGTGCCAGCAGCCCCAAGAGTTTTACAGATACGCAGTATTTT. As protein: CASSPKSFTDTQYF.

V and J are TRBV5-1 and TRBJ2-5, with 11 bases identical to TRBD1. CDR1 is SGHRS and CDR2 is YFSETQ in the germline V gene. V was pared by 4 bases and J by 1 base, with 6 bases of the junction left unmatched. CDR3 length: 16 residues. The CDR3 loop is CASSLWTGGAQETQYF. CDR3 coding DNA: TGCGCCAGCAGCCTCTGGACAGGGGGCGCCCAAGAGACCCAGTACTTC.

The chain couples TRBV27 to TRBJ2-5; 7 bases line up with TRBD1. The DNA end is more similar to TRBJ2-7, so the J call may be wrong. This CDR3 is 15 amino acids long. Germline CDR1 is MNHEY and CDR2 is SMNVEV (reference sequence). CDR3 protein: CASSLSIPGGYEQYF. CDR3 DNA: TGTGCCAGCAGTTTATCGATACCAGGGGGCTACGAGCAGTACTTC.